One sample yielded the 10 T cell receptor beta chains listed below, sequenced in a study of blood T cell repertoires in COVID-19. Libraries were prepared by immunoSEQ multiplex PCR; TCRdb keeps only in-frame clonotypes and omits some of them. The profile shows 250,000 to 350,000 clones, 85% of them singletons. The sequencing input was peripheral blood. The receptors stem from a woman between 45 and 65 years old with active or convalescent COVID-19.

This chain links TRBV28 with TRBJ1-5; 12 positions agree with TRBD1. V shed 5 bases, J shed 6 bases, and the junction held 8 bases outside the gene matches. Germline CDR1 is MDHEN and CDR2 is SYDVKM. The CDR3 is 16 amino acids. The DNA for the CDR3 is TGTGCCAGCAGTGCTTCCGGGACAGGGGGCATTCAGCCCCAGCATTTT. It specifies CASSASGTGGIQPQHF.

The chain uses TRBV7-2 and TRBJ2-3; a weak D match, TRBD2 (6 bases). Germline V CDR1 and CDR2: SGHTA, FQGNSA. Between the trimmed V and J ends, which lost 6 bases and 1 base, there was a span of 14 bases. The CDR3 totals 15 residues. CDR3 nucleotide sequence: TGTGCCAGCAGTGGGAGGTCCTTCGGCACAGATACGCAGTATTTT. Protein sequence: CASSGRSFGTDTQYF.

The chain employs TRBV6-5 and TRBJ1-2, with D uncertain. The length of the CDR3 is 15 residues. The V gene's germline CDR1 is MNHEY and CDR2 SVGAGI. V was pared by 7 bases and J by 4 bases, with 19 bases between. The CDR3 nucleotides read TGTGCCAGCACCCCCCCGGGGTTCCGGAGCTATGGCTACACCTTC. The encoded protein is CASTPPGFRSYGYTF.

This chain links TRBV19 with TRBJ2-2; 7 nucleotides line up with TRBD1. This CDR3 has 15 amino acids. After removal of 7 bases from V and 6 bases from J, the junction contained 11 bases not matched to a gene. Germline V gene sequence: CDR1 LNHDA, CDR2 SQIVND (reference sequence). The CDR3 sequence is CASKIKGAWAGELFF. DNA of the CDR3: TGTGCCAGTAAAATCAAGGGGGCGTGGGCCGGGGAGCTGTTTTTT.

The chain uses TRBV5-4 and TRBJ2-1; 10 positions agree with TRBD2. The CDR3 is 20 amino acids. CDR1 is SGHNT, CDR2 YYREEE, per germline (reference sequence). V was clipped by 1 base and J by 5 bases; unmatched bases: 18. CDR3 sequence: CASSLPGHRLAGVLDNEQFF. The CDR3 nucleotides read TGTGCCAGCAGCTTGCCAGGTCACCGTCTAGCGGGAGTATTGGACAATGAGCAGTTCTTC. The full variable domain, its missing parts supplied by reference TRBV5-4 and TRBJ2-1, is ETGVTQSPTHLIKTRGQQVTLRCSSQSGHNTVSWYQQALGQGPQFIFQYYREEENGRGNFPPRFSGLQFPNYSSELNVNALELDDSALYLCASSLPGHRLAGVLDNEQFFGPGTRLTVL.

The rearrangement uses TRBV5-1 and TRBJ2-2, with D tentatively TRBD2 (6 bases). Trimming pared 0 bases from V and 0 bases from J, leaving 9 bases between. Germline assignment: CDR1 SGHRS and CDR2 YFSETQ. The CDR3 spans 16 residues. The CDR3 DNA reads TGCGCCAGCAGCTTGGAAATAGCGGCGAACACCGGGGAGCTGTTTTTT. It encodes CASSLEIAANTGELFF.

This clone appeared a single time. The chain uses TRBV29-1 and TRBJ1-1, with D perhaps matching TRBD1 (5 bases). Trimming cost V 7 bases and J 1 base, with 16 bases left between them. Germline V gene data show CDR1 as SQVTM and CDR2 as ANQGSEA. The CDR3 is made up of 14 amino acids. CDR3 coding DNA: TGCAGCGGTGGGGGGGTTCGAGGGAACACTGAAGCTTTCTTT. This translates into CSGGGVRGNTEAFF.

This sequence joins TRBV7-2 and TRBJ2-3; D perhaps matches TRBD2 (5 bases). V lost 2 bases and J lost 1, with 7 bases in between. The germline V gene has CDR1 SGHTA and CDR2 FQGNSA. The CDR3 totals 14 residues. CDR3 DNA sequence: TGTGCCAGCAGCTTAATGGAGGGCACAGATACGCAGTATTTT. Amino acids: CASSLMEGTDTQYF.

The chain employs TRBV2 and TRBJ2-3; 7 bases are a match to TRBD2. The CDR3 is 15 amino acids. Per the germline V gene, CDR1 is SNHLY and CDR2 is FYNNEI. Unmatched junction bases numbered 5, after V lost 2 bases and J lost 3 bases. CDR3 protein: CASSEISSGTDTQYF. CDR3 DNA: TGTGCCAGCAGTGAAATTTCTAGCGGTACAGATACGCAGTATTTT. Together with reference TRBV2 and TRBJ2-3, the CDR3 gives the full variable domain: EPEVTQTPSHQVTQMGQEVILRCVPISNHLYFYWYRQILGQKVEFLVSFYNNEISEKSEIFDDQFSVERPDGSNFTLKIRSTKLEDSAMYFCASSEISSGTDTQYFGPGTRLTVL.

The chain recombines TRBV27 with TRBJ2-2, with TRBD2 identical over 7 bases. Germline trimming cut 10 bases from V and 6 bases from J; bases unmatched to any gene: 14. The CDR3 runs to 15 residues. CDR1 and CDR2 from the germline V gene are MNHEY and SMNVEV (reference sequence). This CDR3 is CATIEDLAVSGELFF. DNA of the CDR3: TGTGCCACCATCGAGGACCTAGCGGTTTCCGGGGAGCTGTTTTTT.